These 29 T cell receptor beta chains came from one sample sequenced in a study of beta chain features in type 1 diabetes. Study results and caveats: Type 1 diabetes patients showed a moderate but significant shortening of TCRB CDR3s in all four CD4+ subsets.

Expressed TCRB transcripts were sequenced after all isolated RNA was converted to cDNA. Produced via immunoSEQ multiplex PCR; TCRdb's table is partial and in-frame only. The profile shows about 180,000 clones, almost 8% of them singletons. Antigens of these TCRs are unknown. Sequencing used central memory CD4+ T cells from blood. The receptors originated from a man aged 18 to 30 with type 1 diabetes.

This clone was picked up many times. V and J are TRBV9 and TRBJ2-5; 7 bases line up with TRBD1. Germline CDR1 and CDR2: SGDLS and YYNGEE. J lost 4 bases, V lost 4 bases, and 7 bases had no gene match. The CDR3 consists of 14 residues. CDR3 DNA: TGTGCCAGCAGCCAAACCCCAGGGGGAGAGACCCAGTACTTC. The encoded protein is CASSQTPGGETQYF.

The chain combines TRBV14 with TRBJ1-5; unclear D gene. The V end lost 3 bases, the J end lost 4 bases, and 4 bases lay between the germline ends. This CDR3 spans 12 amino acids. Germline V gene lookup returns CDR1 SGHDN and CDR2 FVKESK. The CDR3 loop reads CASSHSNQPQHF. CDR3 DNA: TGTGCCAGCAGCCACTCGAATCAGCCCCAGCATTTT.

The chain joins TRBV7-8 to TRBJ2-7; 11 nucleotides agree with TRBD2. This CDR3 has 15 residues. Germline lookup yields CDR1 SGHVS and CDR2 FQNEAQ. The V gene end was trimmed by 4 bases and the J gene end by 0 bases; junction bases not matched to a gene: 2. The chain's CDR3 is CASSSTSGASYEQYF. CDR3 in DNA: TGTGCCAGCAGCTCGACTAGCGGGGCCTCCTACGAGCAGTACTTC.

J is TRBJ1-1 and V is TRBV10-3, with 8 bases matching TRBD1. With 6 bases clipped from V and 0 bases from J, the junction kept 3 bases outside the gene matches. CDR1 ENHRY and CDR2 SYGVKD come from the germline V gene. The CDR3 runs to 14 residues. The CDR3 DNA reads as TGTGCCATCAGCCCGACAGGGGTGAACACTGAAGCTTTCTTT. Translation gives CAISPTGVNTEAFF.

The table lists this clone with a few counts. This chain connects TRBV18 to TRBJ2-3; possibly TRBD2 for D (6 bases). Germline V gene sequence: CDR1 KGHSH, CDR2 LQKENI. The V gene lost 4 bases and the J gene lost 0 bases, with 11 bases spanning the gap. This CDR3 has 15 residues. CDR3 nucleotide sequence: TGTGCCAGCTCACGGGACTCGTCTAGCACAGATACGCAGTATTTT. Translation: CASSRDSSSTDTQYF.

This clone was observed many times. The rearrangement uses TRBV10-3 and TRBJ2-7; 8 positions match TRBD2. CDR3 length equals 16 residues. V lost 3 bases to trimming and J lost 4 bases; unmatched junction nucleotides: 11. CDR1 and CDR2 from the germline V gene are ENHRY and SYGVKD. The CDR3 nucleotides are TGTGCCATCAGTGATTCAGGAAAGGGCGGGAGGTACGAGCAGTACTTC. This gives the protein CAISDSGKGGRYEQYF.

This clone was seen only a few times. This chain joins TRBV25-1 and TRBJ2-5; 9 bases match TRBD1. Germline values: CDR1 MGHDK, CDR2 SYGVNS. With 3 bases clipped from V and 4 bases from J, the junction kept 6 bases outside the gene matches. The CDR3 has 15 residues. CDR3: CASSDAQGAGETQYF. The CDR3 region has the DNA TGTGCCAGCAGTGATGCACAGGGGGCTGGAGAGACCCAGTACTTC.

This clone was seen more than once but under ten times. The chain recombines TRBV7-9 with TRBJ2-3, with a tentative D call TRBD2 (5 bases). The CDR3 length is 14 residues. V was clipped by 1 base and J by 5 bases, with 10 bases between them. Germline CDR1 reads SEHNR; CDR2 reads FQNEAQ (reference sequence). The CDR3 sequence is CASSLVSAEDTQYF. As DNA, the CDR3 is TGTGCCAGCAGCTTAGTGTCAGCGGAAGATACGCAGTATTTT.

This clone was seen a few times. The rearrangement uses TRBV9 and TRBJ2-7; 8 bases map to TRBD2. Germline CDR1 reads SGDLS; CDR2 reads YYNGEE. This CDR3 spans 15 amino acids. The trim removed 4 bases at V and 4 bases at J, leaving 10 bases unmatched. The CDR3 region has the DNA TGTGCCAGCAGCCGCGACGGGGGGGGGAATTACGAGCAGTACTTC. This codes for CASSRDGGGNYEQYF.

This clone was seen more than once but under ten times. The chain links TRBV7-9 to TRBJ2-7, with D perhaps TRBD2 (6 bases). Per germline, CDR1 SEHNR and CDR2 FQNEAQ (reference sequence). Trimming removed 3 bases at V and 2 bases at J, with 14 bases between. The CDR3 has 15 amino acids. CDR3 sequence: CASSLGGASAYEQYF. The CDR3 bases are TGTGCCAGCAGCTTGGGCGGGGCCTCGGCCTACGAGCAGTACTTC.

Note on this clone: The identical CDR3 is also encoded by other nucleotide sequences in the sample. The V gene is TRBV7-2, the J gene TRBJ2-7; D possibly corresponds to TRBD1 (5 bases). V lost 1 base and J 3 bases, leaving 7 bases between the germline ends. The CDR3 extends over 13 amino acids. Germline V gene sequence: CDR1 SGHTA, CDR2 FQGNSA. The CDR3 DNA reads TGTGCCAGCAGCTTAGGACAGATCTACGAGCAGTACTTC. It translates to CASSLGQIYEQYF. The variable domain in full, completed from reference TRBV7-2 and TRBJ2-7, reads GAGVSQSPSNKVTEKGKDVELRCDPISGHTALYWYRQSLGQGLEFLIYFQGNSAPDKSGLPSDRFSAERTGGSVSTLTIQRTQQEDSAVYLCASSLGQIYEQYFGPGTRLTVT.

In its sample, this clone was seen a few times. The V and J genes are TRBV9 and TRBJ2-3, with D unresolved. Germline CDR1 SGDLS, CDR2 YYNGEE. CDR3 length: 14 residues. The ends were cut back, 0 bases at V and 1 base at J, with 6 bases in the middle. CDR3 sequence (DNA): TGTGCCAGCAGCGTAGCCCCAGGCACAGATACGCAGTATTTT. This translates into CASSVAPGTDTQYF. The variable domain in full, completed from reference TRBV9 and TRBJ2-3, reads DSGVTQTPKHLITATGQRVTLRCSPRSGDLSVYWYQQSLDQGLQFLIQYYNGEERAKGNILERFSAQQFPDLHSELNLSSLELGDSALYFCASSVAPGTDTQYFGPGTRLTVL.

This clone was counted only a few times. The chain recombines TRBV5-1 with TRBJ2-7, with 10 bases fitting TRBD1. This CDR3 is 15 amino acids long. The V and J ends lost 6 bases and 3 bases, in that order; junction bases with no gene match: 9. Germline V gene data show CDR1 as SGHRS and CDR2 as YFSETQ. CDR3 sequence: CASNLGGTGVYEQYF. The CDR3 nucleotides read TGCGCCAGCAATCTGGGGGGGACAGGGGTCTACGAGCAGTACTTC.

This clone was seen only a few times. Other nucleotide sequences in the sample specify the same CDR3. The chain combines TRBV7-2 with TRBJ2-3; 11 nucleotides line up with TRBD2. Germline CDR1 is SGHTA and CDR2 is FQGNSA. Trimming removed 5 bases from V and 3 bases from J; junction bases left unmatched: 1. The CDR3 is made up of 14 amino acids. Here the CDR3 reads CASSPSGGTDTQYF. The CDR3 DNA is TGTGCCAGCAGCCCTAGCGGGGGGACAGATACGCAGTATTTT. Together with reference TRBV7-2 and TRBJ2-3, the CDR3 gives the full variable domain: GAGVSQSPSNKVTEKGKDVELRCDPISGHTALYWYRQSLGQGLEFLIYFQGNSAPDKSGLPSDRFSAERTGGSVSTLTIQRTQQEDSAVYLCASSPSGGTDTQYFGPGTRLTVL.

V usage is TRBV11-2 and J usage is TRBJ2-5; 9 nucleotides line up with TRBD2. The CDR3 totals 13 residues. The germline gives CDR1 SGHAT, CDR2 FQNNGV. The V and J ends lost 6 bases and 8 bases, in that order; junction bases with no gene match: 7. The CDR3 protein is CASRVAGVETQYF. The DNA of the CDR3 is TGTGCCAGCAGAGTAGCGGGAGTGGAAACCCAGTACTTC.

This clone appeared a few times. The V gene is TRBV18, the J gene TRBJ1-1; possible D gene TRBD1, 6 bases. Trimming took 6 bases from V and 0 from J, leaving 11 bases between them. CDR3 size: 14 residues. The germline V gene encodes CDR1 KGHSH and CDR2 LQKENI. The CDR3 protein is CASSAGALNTEAFF. As DNA, the CDR3 is TGTGCCAGCTCCGCAGGGGCCTTGAACACTGAAGCTTTCTTT.

The V and J genes are TRBV7-2 and TRBJ2-3; possible D gene TRBD2, 6 bases. Germline V gene lookup returns CDR1 SGHTA and CDR2 FQGNSA. The CDR3 has 16 amino acids. V lost 5 bases and J lost 3, with 18 bases in between. The CDR3 protein is CASSPRGGGKTDTQYF. The CDR3 region has the DNA TGTGCCAGCAGCCCGAGAGGAGGCGGGAAGACAGATACGCAGTATTTT.

This chain connects TRBV2 to TRBJ2-3, with 7 bases aligning to TRBD2. Looked up from germline, CDR1 is SNHLY and CDR2 is FYNNEI. This CDR3 contains 14 residues. J lost 2 bases, V lost 6 bases, and 5 bases had no gene match. CDR3 in DNA: TGTGCCAGCAGCGGGGAGGGTGCCACAGATACGCAGTATTTT. As protein: CASSGEGATDTQYF.

This chain links TRBV7-2 with TRBJ2-3; 7 bases are a match to TRBD2. This CDR3 spans 16 amino acids. Germline CDR1 and CDR2: SGHTA and FQGNSA. After removal of 1 base from V and 5 bases from J, the junction contained 9 bases not matched to a gene. The CDR3 DNA follows: TGTGCCAGCAGCTTAGGATTGCGGGAGAGGTTAGATACGCAGTATTTT. This sequence encodes CASSLGLRERLDTQYF. Complete variable domain (other parts from reference TRBV7-2 and TRBJ2-3): GAGVSQSPSNKVTEKGKDVELRCDPISGHTALYWYRQSLGQGLEFLIYFQGNSAPDKSGLPSDRFSAERTGGSVSTLTIQRTQQEDSAVYLCASSLGLRERLDTQYFGPGTRLTVL.

As for this clone: The sample carries other DNA sequences with the same CDR3. The CDR3 is CASSLRQGWYEQYF. The CDR3 bases are TGTGCCAGCAGCCTACGACAGGGTTGGTACGAGCAGTACTTC. The V call is TRBV7-2, the J call TRBJ2-7, with 7 positions matching TRBD1. V was clipped by 5 bases and J by 4 bases; unmatched bases: 8. The germline gives CDR1 SGHTA, CDR2 FQGNSA. CDR3 size: 14 residues.

This rearrangement joins TRBV5-1 to TRBJ2-5; perhaps TRBD2 as D (5 bases). V lost 4 bases to trimming and J lost 0 bases, with 13 bases between them. CDR1 SGHRS and CDR2 YFSETQ come from the germline V gene. The CDR3 totals 15 residues. For the CDR3, the DNA is TGCGCCAGCAGCCCTATACCGGGGAACCAAGAGACCCAGTACTTC. Translation gives CASSPIPGNQETQYF.

The gene calls are TRBV29-1 and TRBJ1-2, with D possibly being TRBD1 (5 bases). Germline lookup yields CDR1 SQVTM and CDR2 ANQGSEA. Deletions cut 4 bases from V and 8 bases from J, with 17 bases between. The CDR3 extends over 13 amino acids. As DNA, the CDR3 is TGCAGCGTTGGGAGCAGGGTGGGGTTGGGCTACACCTTC. Residues: CSVGSRVGLGYTF.

J is TRBJ2-7 and V is TRBV6-6; 9 bases agree with TRBD2. Germline trimming cut 8 bases from V and 4 bases from J; bases unmatched to any gene: 9. The germline gives CDR1 MNHNY, CDR2 SVGAGI (reference sequence). The CDR3 contains 14 residues. Here the CDR3 reads CASGALAGRYEQYF. The CDR3 DNA reads as TGTGCCAGCGGAGCCCTAGCGGGGAGGTACGAGCAGTACTTC.

This clone was counted ten times or more. The chain recombines TRBV9 with TRBJ1-2; possible D gene TRBD1, 5 bases. The germline V and J ends were trimmed by 0 bases and 5 bases, with 14 bases remaining between them. From germline, CDR1 is SGDLS and CDR2 YYNGEE. This CDR3 region has 15 residues. CDR3 in DNA: TGTGCCAGCAGCGTAGACCCCGACAGCGTTTATGGCTACACCTTC. Amino acids: CASSVDPDSVYGYTF.

The rearrangement links TRBV12-5 to TRBJ2-1, with 9 bases that match TRBD2. Per germline, CDR1 LGHNT and CDR2 FRNRAP. Trimming removed 1 base from V and 1 base from J; junction bases left unmatched: 2. The CDR3 has 16 residues. CDR3 DNA sequence: TGTGCTAGTGGTTTGGCCCTAGCGGGGTCCTACAATGAGCAGTTCTTC. Its protein product is CASGLALAGSYNEQFF. Variable domain in full (rest from reference TRBV12-5 and TRBJ2-1): DARVTQTPRHKVTEMGQEVTMRCQPILGHNTVFWYRQTMMQGLELLAYFRNRAPLDDSGMPKDRFSAEMPDATLATLKIQPSEPRDSAVYFCASGLALAGSYNEQFFGPGTRLTVL.

The J gene is TRBJ2-7, the V gene TRBV15; D gene unclear. The V end lost 8 bases, the J end lost 6 bases, and 11 bases lay between the germline ends. The CDR3 runs 11 residues. Per germline, CDR1 LNHNV and CDR2 YYDKDF (reference sequence). This CDR3 reads CATSDGREQYF. As DNA, the CDR3 is TGTGCCACCTCGGATGGGCGCGAGCAGTACTTC.

This clone was counted a few times. The CDR3 DNA follows: TGCGCCAGCAGCTTGGAACAGTCTGGCGGGGAGCTGTTTTTT. Encoded protein: CASSLEQSGGELFF. The rearrangement uses TRBV5-1 and TRBJ2-2; no clear D gene. Germline CDR1 SGHRS, CDR2 YFSETQ. Trimming removed 0 bases at V and 7 bases at J, with 10 bases between. This CDR3 is built from 14 residues. Complete variable domain (other parts from reference TRBV5-1 and TRBJ2-2): KAGVTQTPRYLIKTRGQQVTLSCSPISGHRSVSWYQQTPGQGLQFLFEYFSETQRNKGNFPGRFSGRQFSNSRSEMNVSTLELGDSALYLCASSLEQSGGELFFGEGSRLTVL.

The chain employs TRBV15 and TRBJ2-3; 8 bases are shared with TRBD1. The CDR3 is 17 amino acids. CDR1 is LNHNV and CDR2 is YYDKDF in the germline V gene (reference sequence). Germline trimming cut 3 bases from V and 1 base from J; bases unmatched to any gene: 9. The CDR3 is CATSSNSGTGRTDTQYF. The CDR3 DNA reads as TGTGCCACCAGCAGTAATTCGGGGACAGGCCGCACAGATACGCAGTATTTT.

Comment on this clone: The same CDR3 can be traced to other DNA sequences in this sample. The chain recombines TRBV18 with TRBJ2-7; TRBD2 agrees at 7 bases. Germline V gives CDR1 KGHSH, CDR2 LQKENI. With 0 bases clipped from V and 2 bases from J, the junction kept 1 base outside the gene matches. This CDR3 spans 14 amino acids. The CDR3 bases are TGTGCCAGCTCACCACCAGCGGGGCCCTACGAGCAGTACTTC. Translation gives CASSPPAGPYEQYF.